Below, one TCR beta chain is given with its context. The data belong to a study of blood T cell repertoires in COVID-19. About the study: Samples taken during acute and convalescent COVID-19 were collected in the United States, Italy and Spain. Sources were T cells, B-cell-depleted T cells, or PBMCs; the material itself was cDNA or gDNA.

CDR3 length: 14 residues. Per the germline V gene, CDR1 is GTSNPN and CDR2 is SVGIG (reference sequence). V lost 8 bases, J lost 0 bases, and 16 bases lay in between. Original data processing: Amplified reference gene primers provided the basis for estimating nucleated cell counts. Method: immunoSEQ multiplex PCR; TCRdb's copy keeps in-frame clones and lacks some. V, J and clone size are taken as reported in that table, and D and trimming were inferred from the DNA itself. Among under 100,000 clones, about 85% were seen once, and the ten largest hold 15%. The clonotype originates from a male donor with acute or convalescent COVID-19. The chain employs TRBV30 and TRBJ1-1; D may be TRBD1 (5 bases). Material for sequencing was peripheral blood. Here the CDR3 DNA reads TGTGCCCTCCGCGGGGGTGCTATGAACACTGAAGCTTTCTTT. This codes for CALRGGAMNTEAFF. Complete variable domain (other parts from reference TRBV30 and TRBJ1-1): SQTIHQWPATLVQPVGSPLSLECTVEGTSNPNLYWYRQAAGRGLQLLFYSVGIGQISSEVPQNLSASRPQDRQFILSSKKLLLSDSGFYLCALRGGAMNTEAFFGQGTRLTVV.